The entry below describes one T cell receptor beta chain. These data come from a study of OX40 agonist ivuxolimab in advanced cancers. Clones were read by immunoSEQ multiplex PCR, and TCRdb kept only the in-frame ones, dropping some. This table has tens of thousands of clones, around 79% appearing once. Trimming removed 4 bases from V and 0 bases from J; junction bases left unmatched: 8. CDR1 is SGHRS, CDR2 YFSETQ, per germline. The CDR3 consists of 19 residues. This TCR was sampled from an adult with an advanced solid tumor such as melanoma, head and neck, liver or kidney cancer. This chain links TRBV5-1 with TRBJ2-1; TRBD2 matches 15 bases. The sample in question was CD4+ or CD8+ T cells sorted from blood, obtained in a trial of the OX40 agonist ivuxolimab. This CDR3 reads CASSPGLAGGSSSYNEQFF. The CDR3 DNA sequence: TGCGCCAGCAGCCCTGGACTAGCGGGGGGGTCAAGCTCCTACAATGAGCAGTTCTTC.